This T cell receptor beta chain was obtained from a study of CXCR3-negative and CXCR3-positive naive CD8 T cells. Study-wide results and caveats: Relative to memory CD8+ cells, whose diversity was much lower, both naive subsets had comparably high diversity. Naive CXCR3-positive cells had TRB CDR3s more hydrophobic than those of CXCR3-negative naive cells. Naive subsets expressed similar surface CD5; TRB CDR3 features served to infer TCR strength.

This CDR3 has 13 residues. CDR1 and CDR2 (germline): SEHNR, FQNEAQ (reference sequence). Libraries of TRB cDNA were made by 5' RACE and carried UMIs. TCRdb re-analyzed the 5' RACE reads; it lists each CDR3 protein once, without DNA. There are some 120,000 distinct CDR3 sequences in the sample, with around 0.35% held by the top ten. As concerns this clonotype: Its target is unknown.

Per CD8+ T cell subset, triplicate sorts of 330,000 or so cells each were done. The chain links TRBV7-9 to TRBJ2-7; TCRdb lists TRBD1, though no DNA is available to test this call. The clonotype originates from a human donor in good health. Some clones in this sample may be carry-over from other donors' samples. Sequences were obtained from naive CXCR3+ CD8+ T cells from blood. Noted subset: CD45RO-CCR7+CD27+CD95- naive CD8+ T cells expressing CXCR3 (TNR3+). CDR3 sequence: CASSATDSYEQYF. The whole variable domain, filled in from reference TRBV7-9 and TRBJ2-7, reads DTGVSQNPRHKITKRGQNVTFRCDPISEHNRLYWYRQTLGQGPEFLTYFQNEAQLEKSRLLSDRFSAERPKGSFSTLEIQRTEQGDSAMYLCASSATDSYEQYFGPGTRLTVT.